This TCR beta chain was found in a study of radiation and T cells in renal cell carcinoma. Study-level information: Nephrectomy followed 15 Gy stereotactic body radiation by 4 weeks.

Note on this clone: Its antigen is not identified.

Trimming stripped 8 bases from V and 0 bases from J, with 14 bases between. The CDR3 totals 16 residues. Looked up from germline, CDR1 is ENHRY and CDR2 is SYGVKD. Points from the study as a whole: In blood, top tumor clones expanded by 2 weeks, shrinking by 4.

The sample's time point: blood 2 weeks post-SBRT. Treatment denoted: 15 Gy SBRT to primary tumor, nephrectomy 4 weeks later. Blood was sampled at baseline, 2 weeks and 4 weeks after SBRT. Clear cell pathology was present in this patient's renal cell carcinoma. Only in-frame clones appear in the TCRdb table, and some are missing; sequencing was by immunoSEQ multiplex PCR. The sample lists about 47,000 clones; 80% were seen once. The specimen comprised blood, sampled from a patient whose treatment included radiotherapy and nephrectomy. This sequence was found in a woman aged 65 to 85 with renal cell carcinoma. The chain recombines TRBV10-3 with TRBJ2-6, with D perhaps being TRBD1 or TRBD2 (5 bases each). CDR3 sequence (DNA): TGTGCCATCCCCGGGACCGCCCGCTCTGGGGCCAACGTCCTGACTTTC. Amino acid sequence: CAIPGTARSGANVLTF.